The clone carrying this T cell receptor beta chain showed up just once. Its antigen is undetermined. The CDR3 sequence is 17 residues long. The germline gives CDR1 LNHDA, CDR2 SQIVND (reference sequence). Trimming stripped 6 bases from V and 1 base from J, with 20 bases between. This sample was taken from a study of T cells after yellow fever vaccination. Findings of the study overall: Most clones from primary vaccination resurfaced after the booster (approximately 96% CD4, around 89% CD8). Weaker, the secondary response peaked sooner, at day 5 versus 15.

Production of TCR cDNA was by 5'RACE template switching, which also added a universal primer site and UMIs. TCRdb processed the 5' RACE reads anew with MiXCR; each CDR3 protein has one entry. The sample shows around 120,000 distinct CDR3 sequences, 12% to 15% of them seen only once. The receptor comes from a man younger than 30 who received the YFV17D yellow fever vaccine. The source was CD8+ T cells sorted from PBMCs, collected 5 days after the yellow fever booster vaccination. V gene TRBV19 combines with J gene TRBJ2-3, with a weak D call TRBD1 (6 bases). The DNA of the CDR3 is TGTGCCAGTAGGGGACATTTTTCCCCCGGACGCACAGATACGCAGTATTTT. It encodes CASRGHFSPGRTDTQYF. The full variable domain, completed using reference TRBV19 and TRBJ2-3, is DGGITQSPKYLFRKEGQNVTLSCEQNLNHDAMYWYRQDPGQGLRLIYYSQIVNDFQKGDIAEGYSVSREKKESFPLTVTSAQKNPTAFYLCASRGHFSPGRTDTQYFGPGTRLTVL.